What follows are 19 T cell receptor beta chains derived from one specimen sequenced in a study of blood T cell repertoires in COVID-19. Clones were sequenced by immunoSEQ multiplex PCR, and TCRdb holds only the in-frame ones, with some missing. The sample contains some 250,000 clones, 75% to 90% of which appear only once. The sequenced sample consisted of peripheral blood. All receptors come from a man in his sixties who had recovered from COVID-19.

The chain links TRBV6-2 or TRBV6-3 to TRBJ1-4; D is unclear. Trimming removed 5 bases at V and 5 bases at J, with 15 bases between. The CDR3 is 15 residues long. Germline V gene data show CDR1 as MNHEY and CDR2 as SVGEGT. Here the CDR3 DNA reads TGTGCCAGCAGTACTGTGGGAGGCCCAAATGAAAAACTGTTTTTT. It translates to CASSTVGGPNEKLFF.

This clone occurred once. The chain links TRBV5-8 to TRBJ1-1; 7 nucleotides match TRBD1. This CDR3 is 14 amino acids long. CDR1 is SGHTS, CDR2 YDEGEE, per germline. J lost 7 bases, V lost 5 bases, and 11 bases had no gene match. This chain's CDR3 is CASSTGDVPDEAFF. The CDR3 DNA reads TGTGCCAGCAGTACAGGGGACGTTCCTGATGAAGCTTTCTTT. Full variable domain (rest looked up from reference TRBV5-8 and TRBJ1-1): EAGVTQSPTHLIKTRGQQATLRCSPISGHTSVYWYQQALGLGLQFLLWYDEGEERNRGNFPPRFSGRQFPNYSSELNVNALELEDSALYLCASSTGDVPDEAFFGQGTRLTVV.

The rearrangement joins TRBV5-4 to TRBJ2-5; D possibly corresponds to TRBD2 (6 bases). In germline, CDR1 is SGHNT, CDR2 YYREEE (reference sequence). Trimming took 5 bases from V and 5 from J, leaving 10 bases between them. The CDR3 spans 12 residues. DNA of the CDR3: TGTGCCAGCAGTCGGGACTTTGAGACCCAGTACTTC. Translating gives CASSRDFETQYF.

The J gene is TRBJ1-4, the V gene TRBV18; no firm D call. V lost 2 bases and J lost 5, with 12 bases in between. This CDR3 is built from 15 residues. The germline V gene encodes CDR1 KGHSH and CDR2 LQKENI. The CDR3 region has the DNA TGTGCCAGCTCACCAGGGAGGGCCCTCAATGAAAAACTGTTTTTT. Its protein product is CASSPGRALNEKLFF.

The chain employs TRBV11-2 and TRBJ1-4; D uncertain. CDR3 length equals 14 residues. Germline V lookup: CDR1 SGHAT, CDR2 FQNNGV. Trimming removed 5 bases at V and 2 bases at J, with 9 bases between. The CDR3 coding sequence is TGTGCCAGCAGCGAGATGGTGACTAATGAAAAACTGTTTTTT. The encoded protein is CASSEMVTNEKLFF.

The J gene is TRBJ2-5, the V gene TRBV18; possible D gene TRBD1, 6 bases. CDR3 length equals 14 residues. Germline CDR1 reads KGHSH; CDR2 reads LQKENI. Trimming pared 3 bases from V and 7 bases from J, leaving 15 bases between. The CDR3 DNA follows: TGTGCCAGCTCACCCGGGACACCCGGAGGGACCCAGTACTTC. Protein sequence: CASSPGTPGGTQYF.

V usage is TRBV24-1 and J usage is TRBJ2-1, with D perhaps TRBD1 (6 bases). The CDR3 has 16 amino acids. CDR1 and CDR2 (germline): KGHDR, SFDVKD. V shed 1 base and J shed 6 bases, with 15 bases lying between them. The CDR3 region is CATSDLGGFSPNEQFF. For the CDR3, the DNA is TGTGCCACCAGTGATTTAGGGGGTTTTAGTCCCAATGAGCAGTTCTTC.

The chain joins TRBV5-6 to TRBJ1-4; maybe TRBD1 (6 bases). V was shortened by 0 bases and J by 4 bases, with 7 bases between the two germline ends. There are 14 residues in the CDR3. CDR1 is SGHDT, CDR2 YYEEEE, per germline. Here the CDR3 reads CASSLVDSNEKLFF. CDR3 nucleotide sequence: TGTGCCAGCAGCTTGGTGGACAGTAATGAAAAACTGTTTTTT.

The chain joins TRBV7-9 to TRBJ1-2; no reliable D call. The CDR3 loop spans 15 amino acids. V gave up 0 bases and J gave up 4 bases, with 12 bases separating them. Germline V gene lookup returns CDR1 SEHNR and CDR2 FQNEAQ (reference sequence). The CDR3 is CASSLAPGSSYGYTF. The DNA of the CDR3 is TGTGCCAGCAGCTTAGCGCCGGGTAGTAGCTATGGCTACACCTTC. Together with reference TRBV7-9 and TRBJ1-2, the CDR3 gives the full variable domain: DTGVSQNPRHKITKRGQNVTFRCDPISEHNRLYWYRQTLGQGPEFLTYFQNEAQLEKSRLLSDRFSAERPKGSFSTLEIQRTEQGDSAMYLCASSLAPGSSYGYTFGSGTRLTVV.

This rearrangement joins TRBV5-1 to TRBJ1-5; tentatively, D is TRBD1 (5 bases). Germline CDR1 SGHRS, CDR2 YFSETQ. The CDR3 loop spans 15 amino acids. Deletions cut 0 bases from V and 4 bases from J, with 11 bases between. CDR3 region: CASSLDGGGNQPQHF. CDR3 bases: TGCGCCAGCAGCTTGGACGGCGGGGGAAATCAGCCCCAGCATTTT.

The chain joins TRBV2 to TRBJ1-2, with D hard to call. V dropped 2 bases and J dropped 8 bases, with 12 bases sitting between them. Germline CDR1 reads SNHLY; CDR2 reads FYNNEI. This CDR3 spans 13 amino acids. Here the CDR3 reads CASSEFRDRGYTF. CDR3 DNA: TGTGCCAGCAGTGAATTCCGGGATCGGGGCTACACCTTC.

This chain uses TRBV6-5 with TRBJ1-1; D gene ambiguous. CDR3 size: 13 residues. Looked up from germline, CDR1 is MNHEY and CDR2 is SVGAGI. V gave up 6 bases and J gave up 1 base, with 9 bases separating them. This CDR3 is CASSLRGNTEAFF. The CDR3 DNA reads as TGTGCCAGCAGCCTTCGGGGGAACACTGAAGCTTTCTTT.

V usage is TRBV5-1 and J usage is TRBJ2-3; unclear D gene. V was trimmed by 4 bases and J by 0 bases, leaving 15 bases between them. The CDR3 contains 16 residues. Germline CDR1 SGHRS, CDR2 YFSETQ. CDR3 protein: CASSGWSRSSTDTQYF. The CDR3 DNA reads TGCGCCAGCAGCGGATGGAGCCGGTCCAGCACAGATACGCAGTATTTT.

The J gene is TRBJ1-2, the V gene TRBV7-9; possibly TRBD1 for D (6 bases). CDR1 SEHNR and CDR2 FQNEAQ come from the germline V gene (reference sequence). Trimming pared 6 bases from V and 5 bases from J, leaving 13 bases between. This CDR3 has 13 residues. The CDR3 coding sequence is TGTGCCAGCAGTCCGGACAGAGCTTATGGCTACACCTTC. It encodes CASSPDRAYGYTF.

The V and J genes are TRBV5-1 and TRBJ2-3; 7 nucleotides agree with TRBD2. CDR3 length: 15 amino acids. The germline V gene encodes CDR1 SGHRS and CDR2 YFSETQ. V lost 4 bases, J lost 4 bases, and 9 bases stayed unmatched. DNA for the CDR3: TGCGCCAGCAGCCCCGGACTAGGGGTACCAGATACGCAGTATTTT. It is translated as CASSPGLGVPDTQYF.

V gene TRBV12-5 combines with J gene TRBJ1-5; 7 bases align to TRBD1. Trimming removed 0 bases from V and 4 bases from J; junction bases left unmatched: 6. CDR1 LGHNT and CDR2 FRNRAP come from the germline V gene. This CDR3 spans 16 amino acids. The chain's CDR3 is CASGLVVGTDNQPQHF. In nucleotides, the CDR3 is TGTGCTAGTGGTTTGGTAGTCGGGACAGATAATCAGCCCCAGCATTTT.

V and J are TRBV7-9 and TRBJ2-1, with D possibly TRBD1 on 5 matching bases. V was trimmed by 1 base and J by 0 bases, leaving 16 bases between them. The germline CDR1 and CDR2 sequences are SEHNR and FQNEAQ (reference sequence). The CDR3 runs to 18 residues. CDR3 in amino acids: CASSLDRIGPSSYNEQFF. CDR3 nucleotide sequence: TGTGCCAGCAGCTTAGACAGGATAGGTCCGAGCTCCTACAATGAGCAGTTCTTC.

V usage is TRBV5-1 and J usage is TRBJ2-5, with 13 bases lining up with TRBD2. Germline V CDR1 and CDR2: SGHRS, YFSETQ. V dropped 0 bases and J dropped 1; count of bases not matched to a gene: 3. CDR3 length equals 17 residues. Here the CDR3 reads CASSLGLAGGVQETQYF. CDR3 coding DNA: TGCGCCAGCAGCTTGGGACTAGCGGGGGGTGTCCAAGAGACCCAGTACTTC.

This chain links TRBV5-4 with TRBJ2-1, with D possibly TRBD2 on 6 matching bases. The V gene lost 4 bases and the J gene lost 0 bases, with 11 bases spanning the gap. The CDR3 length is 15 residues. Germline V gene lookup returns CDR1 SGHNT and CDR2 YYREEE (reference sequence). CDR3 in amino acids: CASSRPGSSYNEQFF. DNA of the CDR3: TGTGCCAGCAGCCGACCCGGGAGCTCCTACAATGAGCAGTTCTTC.